The source of this T cell receptor beta chain is a study of T cell repertoires in cytomegalovirus infection. TCRdb re-derived calls from the reads in MiXCR, one entry per CDR3 protein. The table has 130,000 or so distinct CDR3 sequences, roughly 6% seen once. Germline CDR1 SGHAT, CDR2 FQNNGV. V lost 5 bases and J lost 2, with 13 bases in between. The CDR3 is made up of 14 amino acids. This clonotype was seen more than once but under ten times. V usage is TRBV11-2 and J usage is TRBJ2-7; the D is unclear. The TCR sequence derives from a human donor in good health (CMV status not recorded). Some clones in this sample may be carry-over from other donors' samples. Sequenced: PBMCs. The chain's CDR3 is CASSPSRTAYEQYF. CDR3 nucleotide sequence: TGTGCCAGCAGCCCCAGCCGGACGGCCTACGAGCAGTACTTC.